This entry features one TCR beta chain sequence. CDR1 is LGHDT, CDR2 YNNKEL, per germline (reference sequence). The CDR3 totals 15 residues. Trimming left V 0 bases short and J 4 bases short, with 13 bases between. The record originates from a study of blood T cell repertoires in COVID-19. Study background: Specimens from acute and convalescent COVID-19 originated in the United States, Italy and Spain. The cDNA or gDNA used as material had been derived from T cells, B-cell-depleted T cells, or PBMCs.

Enrolment of Seattle patients took place during active infection, and they were followed longitudinally. Original methodology: Amplification from reference gene primers served as the basis for estimated nucleated cell counts. The table came from immunoSEQ multiplex PCR; TCRdb's copy has only in-frame clones and leaves some out. Clonal size and the V and J genes are those of that table, whereas D and trimming came from the DNA. The sample consists of over 150,000 clones, over 80% of them appearing once. The sequencing sample was made of peripheral blood. This TCR came from a woman between 35 and 50 years old with COVID-19, enrolled during active disease. The J gene is TRBJ2-7, the V gene TRBV3-1 (or the pseudogene TRBV3-2); tentatively, D is TRBD1 (5 bases). Written as DNA, the CDR3 is TGTGCCAGCAGCCAAGAAAGGTGGGGCGGATACGAGCAGTACTTC. Its translation is CASSQERWGGYEQYF.